A single sample gave rise to the 7 T cell receptor beta chains below, sequenced in a study of human T cells and chemical hapten exposure. The sample's time point: patch test 2, 6 weeks after DPC sensitization. Stated treatment: therapeutic diphenylcyclopropenone sensitization with weekly scalp DPC. MiXCR, applied by TCRdb to the RACE reads, yields one record per CDR3 protein. Of approximately 89,000 distinct CDR3 sequences in the sample, about 6.6% were seen once. The source was whole blood, collected in connection with sensitization to the hapten diphenylcyclopropenone (DPC). These receptors were taken from a woman in her 30s with alopecia areata. Some clones in this sample may be carry-over from other donors' samples.

This chain joins TRBV10-3 and TRBJ2-7, with TRBD2 identical over 8 bases. Germline V gene sequence: CDR1 ENHRY, CDR2 SYGVKD. J lost 2 bases, V lost 4 bases, and 10 bases had no gene match. This CDR3 contains 16 residues. DNA of the CDR3: TGTGCCATCAGTGGCCCCCGCGGGGGGACAACCTACGAGCAGTACTTC. This codes for CAISGPRGGTTYEQYF.

A note on this clonotype: Likely a read error: the CDR3 ends without its conserved phenylalanine or tryptophan. V usage is TRBV29-1 and J usage is TRBJ2-5; D is unresolved. CDR1 is SQVTM, CDR2 ANQGSEA, per germline. This CDR3 region has 13 residues. The CDR3: CRVVRSYQETQYL. Written as DNA, the CDR3 is TGCAGAGTTGTAAGGTCCTACCAAGAGACCCAGTACTTA.

This clonotype was observed at least ten times. CDR3 in amino acids: CASSPDKAEGPQHF. The DNA for the CDR3 is TGTGCCAGCTCACCCGACAAGGCTGAGGGGCCCCAGCATTTT. The rearrangement links TRBV18 to TRBJ1-5; D is unclear. Trimming cost V 3 bases and J 9 bases, with 15 bases left between them. The CDR3 loop spans 14 amino acids. CDR1 is KGHSH, CDR2 LQKENI, per germline.

The chain is built from TRBV18 and TRBJ1-1; 8 positions match TRBD1. V shed 0 bases, J shed 1 base, and the junction held 13 bases outside the gene matches. Germline V CDR1 and CDR2: KGHSH, LQKENI. The CDR3 contains 19 residues. The CDR3: CASSPPTAIRGPSNTEAFF. Written as DNA, the CDR3 is TGTGCCAGCTCACCACCAACGGCTATCAGGGGGCCCTCGAACACTGAAGCTTTCTTT.

V gene TRBV2 combines with J gene TRBJ1-6, with D possibly matching TRBD1 (6 bases). The V gene's germline CDR1 is SNHLY and CDR2 FYNNEI. The V and J ends lost 3 bases and 7 bases respectively, with 13 bases between them. This CDR3 has 15 amino acids. Here the CDR3 DNA reads TGTGCCAGCAGTGAGCTGATCACAGGGAATTCACCCCTCCACTTT. This gives the protein CASSELITGNSPLHF.

This clonotype has more than one count but fewer than ten. The rearrangement links TRBV12-3 or TRBV12-4 to TRBJ1-2, with D tentatively TRBD1 (6 bases). Between the trimmed V and J ends, which lost 8 bases and 0 bases, there was a span of 13 bases. CDR3 length: 14 amino acids. This CDR3 is CASRDNGANYGYTF. For the CDR3, the DNA is TGTGCCAGCCGGGACAACGGAGCTAACTATGGCTACACCTTC.

This clonotype was detected only a few times. This chain joins TRBV7-8 and TRBJ2-7; D is possibly TRBD2 (5 bases). Germline lookup yields CDR1 SGHVS and CDR2 FQNEAQ. With 4 bases removed from V and 3 bases from J, the gap between germline ends came to 13 bases. The CDR3 sequence is 14 residues long. CDR3 in DNA: TGTGCCAGCAGCTCCCCCGCACTAGTCTACGAGCAGTACTTC. It translates to CASSSPALVYEQYF.